The TCR beta chain described here comes from a study of blood T cell repertoires in COVID-19. Study background: There were acute and convalescent COVID-19 samples, and they came from the United States, Italy and Spain. From T cells, B-cell-depleted T cells, or PBMCs came the material, which was cDNA or gDNA.

Clones were read by immunoSEQ multiplex PCR, and TCRdb kept only the in-frame ones, dropping some. Among 200,000 to 300,000 clones listed, about three quarters were seen once. In germline, CDR1 is SGHTA, CDR2 FQGNSA. The CDR3 sequence is 16 residues long. V lost 5 bases to trimming and J lost 0 bases; unmatched junction nucleotides: 7. The specimen was peripheral blood. The chain has TRBV7-2 and TRBJ2-3, with 8 bases fitting TRBD1. The receptor comes from a woman older than 75 with acute or convalescent COVID-19. The CDR3 here is CASSGRQGRSTDTQYF. The CDR3 DNA reads TGTGCCAGCAGCGGACGACAGGGGAGGAGCACAGATACGCAGTATTTT. The full variable domain, in which reference TRBV7-2 and TRBJ2-3 provide the parts outside the CDR3, is GAGVSQSPSNKVTEKGKDVELRCDPISGHTALYWYRQSLGQGLEFLIYFQGNSAPDKSGLPSDRFSAERTGGSVSTLTIQRTQQEDSAVYLCASSGRQGRSTDTQYFGPGTRLTVL.